Below, 12 T cell receptor beta chains from the same sample are listed, as sequenced in a study of blood T cell repertoires in COVID-19. TCRdb keeps only in-frame clones here, not all; method: immunoSEQ multiplex PCR. The sample lists roughly 240,000 clones, around 86% seen once, with roughly 1.9% in the top ten. The source material was PBMCs or T cells enriched from blood (not recorded which). All receptors come from a woman in her fifties or sixties who had recovered from COVID-19.

This clone was seen just once. The V gene is TRBV5-4, the J gene TRBJ2-7; 9 positions agree with TRBD2. Trimming at V came to 0 bases and at J to 1 base, leaving 2 bases not matched to a gene. Germline-derived CDR1 and CDR2 are SGHNT and YYREEE (reference sequence). This CDR3 contains 15 residues. The CDR3 loop is CASSLGLAASYEQYF. CDR3 nucleotide sequence: TGTGCCAGCAGCTTGGGACTAGCGGCTTCCTACGAGCAGTACTTC.

The chain recombines TRBV3-1 (or the pseudogene TRBV3-2) with TRBJ1-5; D unclear. CDR1 and CDR2 from the germline V gene are LGHDT and YNNKEL (reference sequence). V shed 0 bases and J shed 4 bases, with 4 bases lying between them. CDR3 length equals 13 residues. Written as DNA, the CDR3 is TGTGCCAGCAGCCAAGATCAGAATCAGCCCCAGCATTTT. This sequence encodes CASSQDQNQPQHF.

This rearrangement joins TRBV6-2 or TRBV6-3 to TRBJ2-7; no clear D. Trimming took off 0 bases at V and 3 bases at J, with 9 bases between the two ends. Germline CDR1 MNHEY, CDR2 SVGEGT. This CDR3 comprises 14 residues. The chain's CDR3 is CASSYSGQDYEQYF. CDR3 bases: TGTGCCAGCAGTTACTCTGGGCAGGACTACGAGCAGTACTTC.

This chain links TRBV7-3 with TRBJ2-3; the match to TRBD2 covers 10 bases. V lost 2 bases, J lost 6 bases, and 2 bases stayed unmatched. Germline loops: CDR1 SGHTA, CDR2 FQGTGA. This CDR3 spans 14 amino acids. CDR3 in amino acids: CASSLLAGEDTQYF. DNA of the CDR3: TGTGCCAGCAGCTTACTAGCGGGAGAGGATACGCAGTATTTT.

The chain is built from TRBV28 and TRBJ1-1; a possible D gene is TRBD1 (5 bases). Germline CDR1 reads MDHEN; CDR2 reads SYDVKM. Trimming removed 3 bases from V and 4 bases from J, with 12 bases in between. The CDR3 covers 14 residues. Written as DNA, the CDR3 is TGTGCCAGCAGTTTGGGGGGTTGGACCACTGAAGCTTTCTTT. Translation gives CASSLGGWTTEAFF.

The rearrangement links TRBV30 to TRBJ2-2; TRBD2 might be the D (6 bases). The V and J ends lost 8 bases and 3 bases respectively, with 13 bases between them. This CDR3 comprises 13 residues. CDR1 GTSNPN and CDR2 SVGIG come from the germline V gene (reference sequence). The CDR3 spells CAQSPGDTGELFF. The CDR3 coding sequence is TGTGCCCAAAGCCCGGGGGACACCGGGGAGCTGTTTTTT.

V gene TRBV7-2 combines with J gene TRBJ2-2, with D perhaps TRBD2 (5 bases). This CDR3 has 14 amino acids. Between the trimmed V and J ends, which lost 1 base and 5 bases, there was a span of 8 bases. Germline assignment: CDR1 SGHTA and CDR2 FQGNSA. This CDR3 is CASSLGLATGELFF. The CDR3 bases are TGTGCCAGCAGCTTAGGGCTAGCAACCGGGGAGCTGTTTTTT.

DNA of the CDR3: TGTGCCAGCAGCACGAAGGACAGACTCATGGGCACTGAAGCTTTCTTT. It is translated as CASSTKDRLMGTEAFF. The chain combines TRBV7-2 with TRBJ1-1, with a tentative D call TRBD1 (6 bases). The germline V gene has CDR1 SGHTA and CDR2 FQGNSA. This CDR3 has 16 amino acids. The ends were cut back, 5 bases at V and 4 bases at J, with 20 bases in the middle. Full variable domain (missing parts from reference TRBV7-2 and TRBJ1-1): GAGVSQSPSNKVTEKGKDVELRCDPISGHTALYWYRQSLGQGLEFLIYFQGNSAPDKSGLPSDRFSAERTGGSVSTLTIQRTQQEDSAVYLCASSTKDRLMGTEAFFGQGTRLTVV.

This chain uses TRBV7-2 with TRBJ1-2; tentatively, D is TRBD1 (5 bases). The CDR3 contains 15 residues. Germline CDR1 SGHTA, CDR2 FQGNSA. V dropped 2 bases and J dropped 0 bases, with 10 bases sitting between them. CDR3 sequence (DNA): TGTGCCAGCAGCTTACAGGGAGGTACTAACTATGGCTACACCTTC. This gives the protein CASSLQGGTNYGYTF.

The rearrangement joins TRBV25-1 to TRBJ1-2; 8 positions agree with TRBD1. V lost 3 bases, J lost 1 base, and 7 bases stayed unmatched. This CDR3 is built from 16 residues. Germline lookup yields CDR1 MGHDK and CDR2 SYGVNS. CDR3 sequence (DNA): TGTGCCAGCAGTGATTGGGGACAGGACCTTAACTATGGCTACACCTTC. It yields the protein CASSDWGQDLNYGYTF.

The CDR3 DNA sequence: TGTGCCAGCAGGACAGTCCTTAATGAAAAACTGTTTTTT. As protein: CASRTVLNEKLFF. The chain carries TRBV6-5 and TRBJ1-4; tentative D call: TRBD1 (5 bases). The length of the CDR3 is 13 residues. The germline gives CDR1 MNHEY, CDR2 SVGAGI. Trimming pared 6 bases from V and 4 bases from J, leaving 9 bases between.

V usage is TRBV5-4 and J usage is TRBJ1-5, with D tentatively TRBD1 (5 bases). CDR1 is SGHNT and CDR2 is YYREEE in the germline V gene (reference sequence). Trimming removed 4 bases from V and 5 bases from J, with 10 bases in between. The length of the CDR3 is 13 residues. CDR3 sequence reads: CASSQGHDQPQHF. The DNA of the CDR3 is TGTGCCAGCAGCCAGGGCCATGATCAGCCCCAGCATTTT.